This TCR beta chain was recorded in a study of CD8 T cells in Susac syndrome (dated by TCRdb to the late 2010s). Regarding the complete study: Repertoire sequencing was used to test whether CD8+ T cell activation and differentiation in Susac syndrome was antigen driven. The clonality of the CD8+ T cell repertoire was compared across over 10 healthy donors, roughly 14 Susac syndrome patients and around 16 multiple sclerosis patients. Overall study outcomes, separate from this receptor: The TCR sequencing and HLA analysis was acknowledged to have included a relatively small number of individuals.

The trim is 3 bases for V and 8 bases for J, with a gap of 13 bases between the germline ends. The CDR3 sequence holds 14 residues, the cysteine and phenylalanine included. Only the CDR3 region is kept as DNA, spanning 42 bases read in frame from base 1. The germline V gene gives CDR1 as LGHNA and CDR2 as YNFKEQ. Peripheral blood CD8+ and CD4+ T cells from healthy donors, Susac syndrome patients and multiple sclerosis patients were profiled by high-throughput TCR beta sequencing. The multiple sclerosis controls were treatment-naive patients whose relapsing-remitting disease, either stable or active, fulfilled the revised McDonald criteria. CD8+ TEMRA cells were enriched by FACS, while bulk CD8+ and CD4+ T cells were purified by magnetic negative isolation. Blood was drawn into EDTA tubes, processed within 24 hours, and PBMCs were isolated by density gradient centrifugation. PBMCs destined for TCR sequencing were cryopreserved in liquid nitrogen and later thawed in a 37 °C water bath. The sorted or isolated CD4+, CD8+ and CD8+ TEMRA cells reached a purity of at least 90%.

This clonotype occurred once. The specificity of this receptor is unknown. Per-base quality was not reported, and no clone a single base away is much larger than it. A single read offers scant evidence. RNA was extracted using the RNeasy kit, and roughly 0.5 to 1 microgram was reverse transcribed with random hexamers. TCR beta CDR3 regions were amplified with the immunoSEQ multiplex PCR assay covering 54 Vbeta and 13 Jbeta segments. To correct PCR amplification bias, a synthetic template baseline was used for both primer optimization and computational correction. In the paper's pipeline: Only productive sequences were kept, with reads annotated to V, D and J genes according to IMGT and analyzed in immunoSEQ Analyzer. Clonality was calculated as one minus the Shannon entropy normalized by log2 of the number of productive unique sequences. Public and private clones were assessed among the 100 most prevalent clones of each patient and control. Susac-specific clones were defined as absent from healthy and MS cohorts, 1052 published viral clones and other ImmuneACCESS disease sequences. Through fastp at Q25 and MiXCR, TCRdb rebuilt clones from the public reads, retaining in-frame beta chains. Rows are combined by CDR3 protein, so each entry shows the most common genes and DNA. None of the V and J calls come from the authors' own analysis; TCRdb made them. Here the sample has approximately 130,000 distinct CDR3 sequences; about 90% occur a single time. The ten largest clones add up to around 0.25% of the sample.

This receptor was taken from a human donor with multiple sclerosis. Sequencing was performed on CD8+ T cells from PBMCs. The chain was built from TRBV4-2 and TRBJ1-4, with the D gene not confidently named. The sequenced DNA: TGTGCCAGCAGCCAGGACCTGGGGTTCGAAAAACTGTTTTTT. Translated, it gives CASSQDLGFEKLFF.